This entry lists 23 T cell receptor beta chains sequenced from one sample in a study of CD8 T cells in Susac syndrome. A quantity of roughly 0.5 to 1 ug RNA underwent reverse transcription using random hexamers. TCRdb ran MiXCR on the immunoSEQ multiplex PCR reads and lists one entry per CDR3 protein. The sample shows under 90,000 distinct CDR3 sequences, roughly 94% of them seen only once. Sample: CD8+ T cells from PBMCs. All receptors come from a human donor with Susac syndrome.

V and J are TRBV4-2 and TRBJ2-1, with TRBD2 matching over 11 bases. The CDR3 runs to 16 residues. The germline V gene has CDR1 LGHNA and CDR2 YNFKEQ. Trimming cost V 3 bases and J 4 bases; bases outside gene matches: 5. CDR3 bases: TGTGCCAGCAGCCAGGCCGGGACTAGCGGTTACAATGAGCAGTTCTTC. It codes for CASSQAGTSGYNEQFF.

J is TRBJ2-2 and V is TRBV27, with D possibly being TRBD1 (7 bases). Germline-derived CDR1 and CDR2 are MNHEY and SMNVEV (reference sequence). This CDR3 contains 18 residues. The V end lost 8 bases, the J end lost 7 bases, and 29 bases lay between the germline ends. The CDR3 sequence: CASRKGAYTGGFDGELFF. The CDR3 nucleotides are TGTGCCAGCCGTAAGGGGGCTTACACCGGGGGTTTTGACGGGGAGCTGTTTTTT.

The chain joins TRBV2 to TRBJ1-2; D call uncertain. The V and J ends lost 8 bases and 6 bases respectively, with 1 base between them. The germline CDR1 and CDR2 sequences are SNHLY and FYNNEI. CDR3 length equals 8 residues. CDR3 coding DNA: TGTGCCAGCGATGGCTACACCTTC. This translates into CASDGYTF.

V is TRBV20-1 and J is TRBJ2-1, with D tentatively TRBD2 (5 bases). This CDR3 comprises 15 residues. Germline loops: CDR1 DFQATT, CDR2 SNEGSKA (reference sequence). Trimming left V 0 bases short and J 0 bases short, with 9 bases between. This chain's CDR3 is CSARDSVSSYNEQFF. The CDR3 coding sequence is TGCAGTGCTAGAGATAGCGTGAGCTCCTACAATGAGCAGTTCTTC.

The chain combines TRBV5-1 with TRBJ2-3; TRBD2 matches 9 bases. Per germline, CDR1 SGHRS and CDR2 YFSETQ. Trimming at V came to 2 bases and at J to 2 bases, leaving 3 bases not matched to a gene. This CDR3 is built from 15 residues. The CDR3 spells CASSLGLALTDTQYF. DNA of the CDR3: TGCGCCAGCAGCTTAGGACTAGCGCTCACAGATACGCAGTATTTT.

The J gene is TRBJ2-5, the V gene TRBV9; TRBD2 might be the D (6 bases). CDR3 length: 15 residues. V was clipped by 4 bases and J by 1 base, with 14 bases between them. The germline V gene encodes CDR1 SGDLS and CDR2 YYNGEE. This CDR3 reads CASSPSGGIQETQYF. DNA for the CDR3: TGTGCCAGCAGCCCCTCCGGGGGTATCCAAGAGACCCAGTACTTC.

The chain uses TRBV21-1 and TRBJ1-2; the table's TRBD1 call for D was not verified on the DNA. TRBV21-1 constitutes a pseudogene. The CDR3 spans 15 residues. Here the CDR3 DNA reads TGTGCCAGCAGCACTTCGGAACGGGGGCCTGATGGCTACACCTTC. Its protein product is CASSTSERGPDGYTF.

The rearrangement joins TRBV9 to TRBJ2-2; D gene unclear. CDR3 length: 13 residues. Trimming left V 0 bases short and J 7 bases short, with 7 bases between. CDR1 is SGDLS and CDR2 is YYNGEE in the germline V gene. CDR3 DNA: TGTGCCAGCAGCGTAGAAGGCATCGGGGAGCTGTTTTTT. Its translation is CASSVEGIGELFF. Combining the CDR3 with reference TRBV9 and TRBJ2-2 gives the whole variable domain DSGVTQTPKHLITATGQRVTLRCSPRSGDLSVYWYQQSLDQGLQFLIQYYNGEERAKGNILERFSAQQFPDLHSELNLSSLELGDSALYFCASSVEGIGELFFGEGSRLTVL.

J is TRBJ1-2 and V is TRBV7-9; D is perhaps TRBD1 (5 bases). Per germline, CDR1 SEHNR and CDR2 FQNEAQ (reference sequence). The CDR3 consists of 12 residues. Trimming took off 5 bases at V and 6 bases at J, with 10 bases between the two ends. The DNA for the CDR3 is TGTGCCAGCAGCCAGGGCGATGATGGCTACACCTTC. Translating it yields CASSQGDDGYTF.

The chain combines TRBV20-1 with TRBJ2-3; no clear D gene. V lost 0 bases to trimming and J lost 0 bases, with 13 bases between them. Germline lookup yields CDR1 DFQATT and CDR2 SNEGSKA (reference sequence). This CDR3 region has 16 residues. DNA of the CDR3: TGCAGTGCTAGAGAGGAAGGAACTTCTAGCACAGATACGCAGTATTTT. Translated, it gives CSAREEGTSSTDTQYF.

CDR3 loop: CASSSARDYYGYTF. CDR3 bases: TGTGCCAGCAGTTCGGCGAGAGATTACTATGGCTACACCTTC. This sequence joins TRBV28 and TRBJ1-2; no clear D. Germline V gene sequence: CDR1 MDHEN, CDR2 SYDVKM. V lost 4 bases, J lost 3 bases, and 12 bases lay in between. This CDR3 has 14 residues.

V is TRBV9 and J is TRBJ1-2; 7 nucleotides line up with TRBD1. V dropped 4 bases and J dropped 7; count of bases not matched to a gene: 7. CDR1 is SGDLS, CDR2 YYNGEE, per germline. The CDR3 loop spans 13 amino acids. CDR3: CASSYDRAGGYTF. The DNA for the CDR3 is TGTGCCAGCAGCTACGACAGGGCCGGTGGCTACACCTTC. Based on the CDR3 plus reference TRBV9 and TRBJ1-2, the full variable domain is DSGVTQTPKHLITATGQRVTLRCSPRSGDLSVYWYQQSLDQGLQFLIQYYNGEERAKGNILERFSAQQFPDLHSELNLSSLELGDSALYFCASSYDRAGGYTFGSGTRLTVV.

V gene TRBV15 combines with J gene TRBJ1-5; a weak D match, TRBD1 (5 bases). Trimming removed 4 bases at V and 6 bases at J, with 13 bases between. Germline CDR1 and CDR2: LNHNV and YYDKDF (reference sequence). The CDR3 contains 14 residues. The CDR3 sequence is CATSNSPGRQPQHF. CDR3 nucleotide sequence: TGTGCCACCAGCAATTCGCCGGGACGTCAGCCCCAGCATTTT.

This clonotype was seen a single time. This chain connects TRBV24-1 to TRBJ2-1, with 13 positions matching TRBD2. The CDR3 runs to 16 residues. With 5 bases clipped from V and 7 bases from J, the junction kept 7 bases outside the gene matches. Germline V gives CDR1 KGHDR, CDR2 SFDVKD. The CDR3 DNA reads TGTGCCACCAGTGGCCAACTAGCGGGAGGGGAAAATGAGCAGTTCTTC. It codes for CATSGQLAGGENEQFF.

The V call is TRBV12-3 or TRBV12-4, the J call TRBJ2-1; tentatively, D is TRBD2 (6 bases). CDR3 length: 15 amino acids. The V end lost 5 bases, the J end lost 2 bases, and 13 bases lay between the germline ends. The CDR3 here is CASSPGGVAYNEQFF. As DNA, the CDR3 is TGTGCCAGCAGTCCCGGGGGAGTGGCCTACAATGAGCAGTTCTTC.

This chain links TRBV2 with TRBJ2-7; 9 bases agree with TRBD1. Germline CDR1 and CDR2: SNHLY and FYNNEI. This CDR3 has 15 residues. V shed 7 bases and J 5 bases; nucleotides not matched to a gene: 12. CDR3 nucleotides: TGTGCCAGCACGCCACAAGGGACAGGGAGGGACGAGCAGTACTTC. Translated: CASTPQGTGRDEQYF.

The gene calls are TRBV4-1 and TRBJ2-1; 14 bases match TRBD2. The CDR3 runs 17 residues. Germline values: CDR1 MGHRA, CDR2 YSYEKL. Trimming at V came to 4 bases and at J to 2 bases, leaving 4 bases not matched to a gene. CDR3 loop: CASSPGTSGGPYNEQFF. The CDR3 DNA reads TGCGCCAGCAGCCCCGGGACTAGCGGGGGACCCTACAATGAGCAGTTCTTC.

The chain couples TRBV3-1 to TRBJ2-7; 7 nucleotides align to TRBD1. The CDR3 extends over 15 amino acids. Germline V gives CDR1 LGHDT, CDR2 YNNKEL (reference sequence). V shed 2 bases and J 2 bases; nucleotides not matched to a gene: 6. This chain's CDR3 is CASSQWGQYPYEQYF. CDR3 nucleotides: TGTGCCAGCAGCCAATGGGGACAGTACCCCTACGAGCAGTACTTC.

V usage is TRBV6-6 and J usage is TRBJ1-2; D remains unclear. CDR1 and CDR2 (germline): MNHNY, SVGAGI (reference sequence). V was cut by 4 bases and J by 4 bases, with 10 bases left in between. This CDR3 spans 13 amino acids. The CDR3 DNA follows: TGTGCCAGCAGTTTCCCGGAGGGCTATGGCTACACCTTC. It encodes CASSFPEGYGYTF.

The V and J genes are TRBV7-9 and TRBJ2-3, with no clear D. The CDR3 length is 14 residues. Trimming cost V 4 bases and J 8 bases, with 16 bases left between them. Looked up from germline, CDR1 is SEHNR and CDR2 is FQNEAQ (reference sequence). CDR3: CASSSPALGGTQYF. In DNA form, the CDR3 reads TGTGCCAGCAGCTCCCCGGCCCTGGGCGGTACGCAGTATTTT.

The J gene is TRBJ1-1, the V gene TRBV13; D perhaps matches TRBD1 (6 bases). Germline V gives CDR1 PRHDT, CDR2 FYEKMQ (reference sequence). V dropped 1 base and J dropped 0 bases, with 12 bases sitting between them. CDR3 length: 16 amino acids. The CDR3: CASSLVHTGMNTEAFF. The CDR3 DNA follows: TGTGCCAGCAGCTTAGTCCACACAGGGATGAACACTGAAGCTTTCTTT.

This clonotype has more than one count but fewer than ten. The CDR3, as DNA: TGTGCCAGCAGCGTTGGACAGAACTATGGCTACACCTTC. Protein: CASSVGQNYGYTF. The chain joins TRBV7-2 to TRBJ1-2; tentatively, D is TRBD1 (6 bases). Trimming pared 5 bases from V and 2 bases from J, leaving 9 bases between. CDR1 and CDR2 from the germline V gene are SGHTA and FQGNSA. The CDR3 spans 13 residues.

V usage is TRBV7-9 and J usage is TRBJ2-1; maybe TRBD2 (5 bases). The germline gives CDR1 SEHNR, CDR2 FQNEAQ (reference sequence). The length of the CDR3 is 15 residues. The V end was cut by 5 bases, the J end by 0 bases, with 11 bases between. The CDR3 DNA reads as TGTGCCAGCAGCCCCCCGGGGAGCTCCTACAATGAGCAGTTCTTC. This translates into CASSPPGSSYNEQFF.